The present T cell receptor beta chain was sequenced within a study of T cell responses to AZD1222 COVID-19 vaccine. The CDR3 loop spans 14 amino acids. Germline CDR1 and CDR2: SGHAT and FQNNGV. The V end was cut by 6 bases, the J end by 4 bases, with 15 bases between. The study's findings and limits: Nearly half of spike-specific TCRs reportedly go after variant regions that carry no mutations. In a largely white British group with more females than males, clonal diversity was possibly underestimated.

With respect to this clone: Antigen specificity is unknown.

Libraries were prepared by immunoSEQ multiplex PCR; TCRdb keeps only in-frame clonotypes and omits some of them. This table has under 80,000 clones, approximately 88% appearing once. Sequencing was performed on peripheral blood, taken on day 0 of AZD1222 vaccination. The origin of this receptor is an adult in good health. The chain carries TRBV11-2 and TRBJ2-5; tentative D call: TRBD2 (5 bases). The CDR3 coding sequence is TGTGCCAGCAGAACCGCTAAGAGGGTAGAGACCCAGTACTTC. Protein product: CASRTAKRVETQYF.